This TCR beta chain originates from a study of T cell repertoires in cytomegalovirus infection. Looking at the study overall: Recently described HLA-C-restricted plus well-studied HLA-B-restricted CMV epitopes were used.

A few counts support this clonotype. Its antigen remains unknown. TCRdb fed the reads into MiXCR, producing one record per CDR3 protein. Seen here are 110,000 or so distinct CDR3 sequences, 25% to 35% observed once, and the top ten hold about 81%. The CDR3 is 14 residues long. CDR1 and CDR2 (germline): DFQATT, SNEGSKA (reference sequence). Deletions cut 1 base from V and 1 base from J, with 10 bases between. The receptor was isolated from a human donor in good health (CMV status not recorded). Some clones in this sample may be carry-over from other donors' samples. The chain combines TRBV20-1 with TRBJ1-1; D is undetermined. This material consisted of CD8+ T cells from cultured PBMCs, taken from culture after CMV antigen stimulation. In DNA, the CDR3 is TGCAGTGCTAGAGTGGTTGGTCCGAACACTGAAGCTTTCTTT. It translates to CSARVVGPNTEAFF.